These 23 T cell receptor beta chains were sequenced from one sample in a study of blood T cell repertoires in COVID-19. TCRdb's table, derived via immunoSEQ multiplex PCR, lists solely in-frame clones and lacks some. The sample includes around 240,000 clones, about 85% of them seen just once. Sequenced material: peripheral blood. Receptors originate from a man aged 35-49 years with acute or convalescent COVID-19.

The V gene is TRBV19, the J gene TRBJ1-2, with D unclear. The CDR3 spans 12 residues. The V end was cut by 5 bases, the J end by 7 bases, with 11 bases between. The V gene's germline CDR1 is LNHDA and CDR2 SQIVND (reference sequence). The CDR3 DNA is TGTGCCAGTAGTCTCCTCCCGGGTGGCTACACCTTC. It yields the protein CASSLLPGGYTF.

The V gene is TRBV2, the J gene TRBJ1-5, with D tentatively TRBD1 (5 bases). CDR1 is SNHLY, CDR2 FYNNEI, per germline. Trimming took off 5 bases at V and 1 base at J, with 12 bases between the two ends. This CDR3 region has 15 residues. The CDR3 coding sequence is TGTGCCAGCAGTTCTCAGGGACTCAGCAATCAGCCCCAGCATTTT. It codes for CASSSQGLSNQPQHF.

Only a few counts were recorded for this clone. The chain joins TRBV7-9 to TRBJ2-2; 8 positions match TRBD2. The CDR3 contains 12 residues. Germline V gene lookup returns CDR1 SEHNR and CDR2 FQNEAQ (reference sequence). V trimming: 10 bases; J trimming: 7 bases; junction bases outside the gene matches: 5. The CDR3 reads CANAGGIGELFF. DNA for the CDR3: TGTGCCAACGCGGGGGGAATCGGGGAGCTGTTTTTT. The variable domain in full, with the rest retrieved from reference TRBV7-9 and TRBJ2-2, is DTGVSQNPRHKITKRGQNVTFRCDPISEHNRLYWYRQTLGQGPEFLTYFQNEAQLEKSRLLSDRFSAERPKGSFSTLEIQRTEQGDSAMYLCANAGGIGELFFGEGSRLTVL.

V and J are TRBV19 and TRBJ2-3, with TRBD2 matching over 11 bases. The CDR3 runs to 17 residues. The V and J ends lost 9 bases and 3 bases, in that order; junction bases with no gene match: 14. The germline V gene has CDR1 LNHDA and CDR2 SQIVND (reference sequence). CDR3 nucleotides: TGTGCCAGCCAGAGTAGCGGGGGGGCCTACAGGACAGATACGCAGTATTTT. This codes for CASQSSGGAYRTDTQYF.

The genes are TRBV28 and TRBJ1-3; D may be TRBD1 (6 bases). The V gene lost 3 bases and the J gene lost 5 bases, with 11 bases spanning the gap. In germline, CDR1 is MDHEN, CDR2 SYDVKM. The CDR3 sequence is 14 residues long. CDR3 sequence: CASSLLQGRNTIYF. The DNA of the CDR3 is TGTGCCAGCAGTTTGTTACAGGGTAGAAACACCATATATTTT.

This chain uses TRBV28 with TRBJ2-7; 7 bases align to TRBD2. The ends lost 3 bases at V and 1 base at J; junction bases unmatched: 3. This CDR3 spans 14 amino acids. From germline, CDR1 is MDHEN and CDR2 SYDVKM. The CDR3 sequence is CASSFGGGSYEQYF. The DNA for the CDR3 is TGTGCCAGCAGTTTTGGGGGGGGATCCTACGAGCAGTACTTC.

In DNA, the CDR3 is TGTGCCAGCAGCCAAGAAGGGCCAGCGGGGGGGCGCCTTAGCACAGATACGCAGTATTTT. Protein product: CASSQEGPAGGRLSTDTQYF. The rearrangement links TRBV4-2 to TRBJ2-3; 10 bases map to TRBD2. The CDR3 is made up of 20 amino acids. Trimming took 0 bases from V and 0 from J; bases not matched to a gene: 12. CDR1 and CDR2 (germline): LGHNA, YNFKEQ.

CDR3 sequence (DNA): TGTGCCAGCAGTTTTTACGGCAGGGGGCTCTATGGCTACACCTTC. Protein: CASSFYGRGLYGYTF. The chain has TRBV28 and TRBJ1-2, with 8 bases aligning to TRBD1. The CDR3 totals 15 residues. The germline V gene has CDR1 MDHEN and CDR2 SYDVKM. V shed 3 bases and J 4 bases; nucleotides not matched to a gene: 7.

The chain couples TRBV9 to TRBJ1-4; possibly TRBD1 for D (5 bases). The CDR3 totals 14 residues. CDR1 is SGDLS, CDR2 YYNGEE, per germline. Trimming left V 0 bases short and J 8 bases short, with 11 bases between. The CDR3 DNA sequence: TGTGCCAGCAGCGTAGAGCAGGGAGGCGAAAAACTGTTTTTT. This translates into CASSVEQGGEKLFF.

The chain employs TRBV11-3 and TRBJ2-1, with D hard to call. In germline, CDR1 is SGHNT, CDR2 YENEEA. The CDR3 has 12 residues. V shed 0 bases and J shed 7 bases, with 4 bases lying between them. CDR3 in amino acids: CASSLDGNEQFF. The CDR3 nucleotides read TGTGCCAGCAGCTTAGACGGGAATGAGCAGTTCTTC.

V and J are TRBV7-9 and TRBJ1-1, with 7 bases that match TRBD1. The trim removed 1 base at V and 0 bases at J, leaving 8 bases unmatched. The CDR3 extends over 17 amino acids. In germline, CDR1 is SEHNR, CDR2 FQNEAQ (reference sequence). The CDR3 DNA is TGTGCCAGCAGCTTAGGACAGGGAAGTTTTCTGAACACTGAAGCTTTCTTT. Translated, it gives CASSLGQGSFLNTEAFF.

The V and J genes are TRBV5-1 and TRBJ2-1, with 10 bases lining up with TRBD2. This CDR3 has 13 amino acids. V trimming: 7 bases; J trimming: 3 bases; junction bases outside the gene matches: 1. Germline CDR1 and CDR2: SGHRS and YFSETQ. CDR3 region: CASRTSGYNEQFF. The CDR3 DNA sequence: TGCGCCAGCCGGACTAGCGGCTACAATGAGCAGTTCTTC.

The chain has TRBV27 and TRBJ1-1; D is uncertain. Germline V CDR1 and CDR2: MNHEY, SMNVEV (reference sequence). V was pared by 5 bases and J by 2 bases, with 9 bases between. The CDR3 runs 13 residues. In DNA form, the CDR3 reads TGTGCCAGCAGTCCCGTCTACAACACTGAAGCTTTCTTT. Protein sequence: CASSPVYNTEAFF.

V gene TRBV25-1 combines with J gene TRBJ1-2; possibly TRBD1 for D (5 bases). The V and J ends lost 7 bases and 2 bases respectively, with 17 bases between them. The CDR3 spans 15 residues. Germline CDR1 MGHDK, CDR2 SYGVNS. DNA for the CDR3: TGTGCCAGCAAATTTGAGTCAGGACACAACTATGGCTACACCTTC. As protein: CASKFESGHNYGYTF.

The V call is TRBV5-4, the J call TRBJ1-6, with 8 positions matching TRBD1. V lost 2 bases, J lost 10 bases, and 8 bases stayed unmatched. The CDR3 totals 15 residues. Germline CDR1 reads SGHNT; CDR2 reads YYREEE (reference sequence). The CDR3: CASSFSGGQGSPLHF. CDR3 in DNA: TGTGCCAGCAGCTTTTCAGGGGGCCAGGGATCACCCCTCCACTTT.

The rearrangement links TRBV18 to TRBJ1-1, with TRBD1 matching 8 bases. V lost 3 bases to trimming and J lost 5 bases; unmatched junction nucleotides: 5. Germline CDR1 and CDR2: KGHSH and LQKENI. The CDR3 consists of 14 residues. The CDR3 nucleotides read TGTGCCAGCTCACCCTCGACAGGGGAAACTGAAGCTTTCTTT. Protein: CASSPSTGETEAFF.

The chain links TRBV4-3 to TRBJ1-2; TRBD1 might be the D (6 bases). Per the germline V gene, CDR1 is LGHNA and CDR2 is YSLEER. Trimming removed 0 bases from V and 0 bases from J, with 20 bases in between. This CDR3 is built from 19 residues. The CDR3 region is CASSQDTLGQPGANYGYTF. In DNA, the CDR3 is TGCGCCAGCAGCCAAGACACCTTAGGACAGCCTGGAGCTAACTATGGCTACACCTTC.

This rearrangement joins TRBV5-1 to TRBJ2-1; TRBD1 might be the D (6 bases). Germline CDR1 is SGHRS and CDR2 is YFSETQ. Trimming removed 4 bases at V and 4 bases at J, with 12 bases between. The CDR3 sequence is 14 residues long. CDR3 bases: TGCGCCAGCAGCCAGATGGACAGATACAATGAGCAGTTCTTC. It yields the protein CASSQMDRYNEQFF. Drawing the rest from reference TRBV5-1 and TRBJ2-1, the complete variable domain is KAGVTQTPRYLIKTRGQQVTLSCSPISGHRSVSWYQQTPGQGLQFLFEYFSETQRNKGNFPGRFSGRQFSNSRSEMNVSTLELGDSALYLCASSQMDRYNEQFFGPGTRLTVL.

The chain employs TRBV7-3 and TRBJ2-1; a weak D match, TRBD2 (5 bases). Per germline, CDR1 SGHTA and CDR2 FQGTGA. The CDR3 runs to 13 residues. V lost 3 bases to trimming and J lost 8 bases, with 11 bases between them. This CDR3 is CASSLLTTDEQFF. CDR3 in DNA: TGTGCCAGCAGCTTGCTGACTACCGATGAGCAGTTCTTC.

The chain combines TRBV14 with TRBJ2-5; 7 bases agree with TRBD1. The CDR3 consists of 16 residues. J gave up 0 bases and V 4 bases, and 8 bases lay outside the gene matches. CDR1 is SGHDN and CDR2 is FVKESK in the germline V gene. DNA of the CDR3: TGTGCCAGCAGCCCAACGACAGGGCGCCACCAAGAGACCCAGTACTTC. Translated, it gives CASSPTTGRHQETQYF.

The chain is built from TRBV19 and TRBJ1-2; possibly TRBD1 for D (5 bases). V was shortened by 6 bases and J by 2 bases, with 13 bases between the two germline ends. This CDR3 contains 14 residues. Germline V lookup: CDR1 LNHDA, CDR2 SQIVND (reference sequence). CDR3 protein: CASSNRQTNYGYTF. Here the CDR3 DNA reads TGTGCCAGTAGCAATCGACAGACCAACTATGGCTACACCTTC.

The rearrangement uses TRBV28 and TRBJ2-6; unclear D gene. This CDR3 has 12 residues. CDR1 MDHEN and CDR2 SYDVKM come from the germline V gene. Trimming removed 7 bases from V and 4 bases from J, with 5 bases in between. For the CDR3, the DNA is TGTGCCAGCACCCAAGGGGCCAACGTCCTGACTTTC. It translates to CASTQGANVLTF.

This clone has only one observation. The chain is built from TRBV7-2 and TRBJ1-3; D perhaps matches TRBD1 (5 bases). This CDR3 is 14 amino acids long. CDR1 and CDR2 (germline): SGHTA, FQGNSA. Trimming pared 10 bases from V and 4 bases from J, leaving 17 bases between. The CDR3 bases are TGTGCCACCGGGGGGGAGTCCTCCGGAAACACCATATATTTT. Its translation: CATGGESSGNTIYF. Drawing the rest from reference TRBV7-2 and TRBJ1-3, the complete variable domain is GAGVSQSPSNKVTEKGKDVELRCDPISGHTALYWYRQSLGQGLEFLIYFQGNSAPDKSGLPSDRFSAERTGGSVSTLTIQRTQQEDSAVYLCATGGESSGNTIYFGEGSWLTVV.